This TCR beta chain was captured by sequencing in a study of T cell responses to AZD1222 COVID-19 vaccine. This table comes from immunoSEQ multiplex PCR, and its TCRdb copy is limited to in-frame clones, with some not included. The sample contains around 100,000 clones, 88% of which appear only once. V lost 4 bases, J lost 5 bases, and 12 bases stayed unmatched. CDR3 length: 16 residues. The germline CDR1 and CDR2 sequences are SEHNR and FQNEAQ (reference sequence). This chain links TRBV7-9 with TRBJ2-5; TRBD1 agrees at 8 bases. The clonotype was recovered from an adult in good health. The specimen comprised peripheral blood, sampled on day 0 of AZD1222 vaccination. DNA of the CDR3: TGTGCCAGCAGCTCCAACTCCGGGACAGGACCGGAGACCCAGTACTTC. Its translation: CASSSNSGTGPETQYF.